This T cell receptor (beta chain) was identified in a study of graft-versus-host responses after intestinal transplantation. Study-level information: Each patient got anti-thymocyte globulin induction, then tacrolimus and steroids for approximately 3 years. Findings and caveats of the study: Declining HvG levels early post-transplant were linked to peak circulating GvH clone levels.

CDR3 length equals 15 residues. Germline loops: CDR1 MNHEY, CDR2 SVGAGI. V was cut by 6 bases and J by 3 bases, with 18 bases left in between. As to this clone: What it binds is unknown.

Only in-frame clones appear in the TCRdb table, and some are missing; sequencing was by immunoSEQ multiplex PCR. The data contain around 100,000 clones, around nine tenths of them singletons. The sample here was unstimulated CD4+ T cells sorted from spleen or lymph node cells, taken before transplant. V gene TRBV6-5 combines with J gene TRBJ2-7; maybe TRBD2 (5 bases). This receptor was obtained from a human donor who was the organ donor for an intestinal transplant. Written as DNA, the CDR3 is TGTGCCAGCAGGCCGGGCGGGCTCCGAATCTACGAGCAGTACTTC. The encoded protein is CASRPGGLRIYEQYF.